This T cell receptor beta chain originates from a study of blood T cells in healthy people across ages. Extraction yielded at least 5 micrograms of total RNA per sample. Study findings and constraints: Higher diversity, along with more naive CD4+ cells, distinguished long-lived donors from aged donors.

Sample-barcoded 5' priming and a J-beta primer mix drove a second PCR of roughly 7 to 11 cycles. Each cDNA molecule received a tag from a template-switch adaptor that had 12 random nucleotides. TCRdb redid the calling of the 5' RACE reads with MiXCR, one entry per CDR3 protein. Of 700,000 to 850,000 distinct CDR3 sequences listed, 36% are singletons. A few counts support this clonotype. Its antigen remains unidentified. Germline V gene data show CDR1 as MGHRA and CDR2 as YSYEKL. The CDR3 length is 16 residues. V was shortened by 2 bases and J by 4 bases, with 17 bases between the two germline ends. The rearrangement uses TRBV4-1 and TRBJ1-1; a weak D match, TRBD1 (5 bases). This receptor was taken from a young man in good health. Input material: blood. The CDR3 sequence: CASSQWDVPRSTEAFF. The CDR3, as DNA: TGCGCCAGCAGCCAATGGGACGTTCCCCGATCCACTGAAGCTTTCTTT.